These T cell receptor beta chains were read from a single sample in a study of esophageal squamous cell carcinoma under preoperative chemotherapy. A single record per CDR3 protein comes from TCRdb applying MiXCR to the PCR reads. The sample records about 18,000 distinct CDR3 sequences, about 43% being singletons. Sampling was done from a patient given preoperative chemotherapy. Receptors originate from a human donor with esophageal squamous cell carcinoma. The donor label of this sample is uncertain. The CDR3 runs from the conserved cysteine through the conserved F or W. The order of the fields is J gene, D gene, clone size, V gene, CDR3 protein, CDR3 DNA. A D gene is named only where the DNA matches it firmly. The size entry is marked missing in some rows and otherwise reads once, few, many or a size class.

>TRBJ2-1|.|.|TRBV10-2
CASSENAGKTYNEQFF
TGCGCCAGCAGTGAGAATGCTGGAAAAACCTACAATGAGCAGTTCTTC
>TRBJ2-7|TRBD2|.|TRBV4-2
CASSQDVGTSGEQYF
TGTGCCAGCAGCCAAGATGTCGGGACTAGCGGCGAGCAGTACTTC
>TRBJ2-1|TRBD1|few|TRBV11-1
CASSMPTQGNNEQFF
TGTGCCAGCAGCATGCCCACACAGGGGAACAATGAGCAGTTCTTC
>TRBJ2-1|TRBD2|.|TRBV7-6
CASSRAGESYNEQFF
TGTGCCAGCAGTAGGGCGGGAGAGTCCTACAATGAGCAGTTCTTC
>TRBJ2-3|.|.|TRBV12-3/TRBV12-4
CASRERLPEDMQYF
TGTGCCAGCAGGGAGCGTCTACCGGAAGATATGCAGTATTTC
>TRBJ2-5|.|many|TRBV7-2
CASRRVGGVFQETQYF
TGTGCCAGCAGGCGGGTGGGCGGGGTGTTTCAAGAGACCCAGTACTTC
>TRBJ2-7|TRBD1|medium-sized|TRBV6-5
CASSYSKGTDHYEQYF
TGTGCCAGCAGTTACTCGAAGGGGACAGATCACTACGAGCAGTACTTC
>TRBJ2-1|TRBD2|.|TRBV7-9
CASSPSSGGSYNEQFF
TGTGCCAGCAGCCCCAGTAGCGGGGGCTCCTACAATGAGCAGTTCTTC
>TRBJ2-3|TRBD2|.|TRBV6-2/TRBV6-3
CASSYSSSGIRVDTQYF
TGTGCCAGCAGTTACTCTTCTAGCGGGATTCGTGTGGATACGCAGTATTTT
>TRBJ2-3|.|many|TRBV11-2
CASAEGNRRLIHTQYF
TGTGCCAGCGCAGAAGGCAACCGACGTTTGATCCATACGCAGTATTTT
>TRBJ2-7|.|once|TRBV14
CASSQVQVLGEQYF
TGTGCCAGCAGCCAAGTTCAGGTCCTGGGCGAGCAGTACTTC
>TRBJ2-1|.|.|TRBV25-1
CASSELFEQFF
TGTGCCAGCAGTGAATTGTTCGAGCAGTTCTTC
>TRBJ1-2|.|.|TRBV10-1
CASRRSDNNGYIF
TGCGCCAGCAGACGGAGTGATAACAATGGATACATCTTC
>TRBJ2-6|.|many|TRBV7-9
CASSFGASGANVLTF
TGTGCCAGCAGCTTCGGGGCCTCTGGGGCCAACGTCCTGACTTTC
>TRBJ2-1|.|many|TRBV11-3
CASSLDGTGDNEQFF
TGTGCCAGCAGCTTAGATGGGACGGGGGACAATGAGCAGTTCTTC
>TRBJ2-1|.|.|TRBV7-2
CATHKNRLGEQFF
TGTGCCACACATAAGAACCGTTTGGGTGAGCAGTTCTTC
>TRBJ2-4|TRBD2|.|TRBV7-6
CASRAGVAKNTQYF
TGTGCCAGCAGGGCGGGAGTCGCGAAGAACACGCAGTACTTC
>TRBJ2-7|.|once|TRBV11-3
CASSLIRGHEQYF
TGTGCCAGCAGCTTAATCAGGGGCCATGAGCAGTACTTC
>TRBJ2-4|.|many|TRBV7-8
CASSLDSSGTDQNIQYF
TGTGCCAGCAGCTTAGATTCCTCCGGGACGGACCAAAACATTCAGTACTTC
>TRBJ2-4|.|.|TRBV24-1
CATSDAAAGRTKDIQYF
TGTGCCACCAGTGATGCGGCCGCGGGCCGAACCAAAGACATTCAGTACTTC
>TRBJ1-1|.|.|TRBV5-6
CASSPLGAEAFF
TGTGCCAGCAGCCCTTTGGGGGCTGAAGCTTTCTTT
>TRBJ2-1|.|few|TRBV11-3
CASSTGAEPVHEQFF
TGTGCCAGCAGTACCGGAGCGGAGCCCGTCCATGAGCAGTTCTTC
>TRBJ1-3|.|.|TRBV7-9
CAVGGFSGNTIYF
TGTGCCGTCGGGGGATTCTCTGGAAACACCATATATTTT
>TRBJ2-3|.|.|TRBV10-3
CVGLQGLSTDTQYF
TGCGTGGGCCTCCAGGGACTCAGCACAGATACGCAGTATTTT
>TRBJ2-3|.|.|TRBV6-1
CASSEMDSSDTQYF
TGTGCCAGCAGTGAAATGGACAGCTCAGATACGCAGTATTTT
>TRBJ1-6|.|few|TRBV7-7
CAINSPLHF
TGTGCTATTAATTCACCCCTCCACTTT
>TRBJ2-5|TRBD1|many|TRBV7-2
CASSLTGNVETQYF
TGTGCCAGCAGCTTGACAGGGAACGTAGAGACCCAGTACTTC
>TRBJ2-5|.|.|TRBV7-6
CAGSGGRFTETQYF
TGTGCGGGCAGTGGGGGCAGGTTCACAGAGACGCAGTATTTC
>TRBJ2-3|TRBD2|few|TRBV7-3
CASSLTGGESDTQYF
TGTGCCAGCAGCTTAACGGGGGGGGAATCGGATACGCAGTATTTT
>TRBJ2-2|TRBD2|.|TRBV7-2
CASTHREGVCTGKLFF
TGTGCCAGCACGCACCGGGAGGGGGTGTGCACCGGGAAGCTGTTTTTT
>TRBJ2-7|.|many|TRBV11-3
CASSLRTVPYEQYF
TGTGCCAGCAGCCTTCGGACAGTTCCTTACGAGCAGTACTTC
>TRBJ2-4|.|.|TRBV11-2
CASRPSGVGTKNTQYF
TGTGCCAGCCGCCCCTCGGGGGTGGGAACCAAAAACACGCAGTACTTC
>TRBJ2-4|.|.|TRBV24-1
CATSDPAGGGAKNTQYF
TGTGCCACCAGTGATCCCGCCGGTGGAGGAGCCAAAAACACCCAGTACTTC
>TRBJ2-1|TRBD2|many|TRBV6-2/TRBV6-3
CASRKALAGGVRANEQFF
TGTGCCAGCAGAAAGGCTCTAGCGGGAGGGGTTAGGGCAAATGAGCAGTTCTTC
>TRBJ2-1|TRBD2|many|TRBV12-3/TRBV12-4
CASRTSAGGLGEEQFF
TGTGCCAGCAGGACCTCGGCGGGAGGGCTCGGCGAGGAGCAGTTCTTC
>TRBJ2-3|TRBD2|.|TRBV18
CASSLSGSHTGAQYF
TGTGCCAGCTCACTTAGCGGGAGTCACACCGGGGCGCAGTATTTT
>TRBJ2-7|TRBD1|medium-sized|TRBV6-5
CASSYSRDRDSYEQYF
TGTGCCAGCAGTTACTCCCGGGACAGGGACTCCTACGAGCAGTACTTC
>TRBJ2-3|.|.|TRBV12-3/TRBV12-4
CASSPDSWSTGTQYF
TGTGCCAGCAGTCCGGACAGCTGGAGCACAGGGACGCAGTATTTT
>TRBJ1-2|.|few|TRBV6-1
CASSEAGGYTF
TGTGCCAGCAGTGAAGCGGGGGGCTACACCTTC
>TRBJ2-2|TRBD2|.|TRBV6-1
CASTKTHGLAGGPPGELFF
TGTGCCAGCACCAAAACTCACGGACTAGCGGGAGGGCCCCCCGGGGAGCTGTTTTTT
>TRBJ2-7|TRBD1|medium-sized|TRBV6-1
CARGQGFPNGYEQYF
TGTGCCAGGGGACAGGGTTTCCCTAACGGCTACGAGCAGTACTTC
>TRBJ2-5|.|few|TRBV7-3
CASSFQGQETQYF
TGTGCCAGCAGCTTTCAGGGTCAAGAGACCCAGTACTTC
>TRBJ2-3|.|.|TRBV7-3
CASSRERVGADTQYF
TGTGCCAGCAGCCGCGAGAGGGTAGGAGCCGATACGCAGTATTTT
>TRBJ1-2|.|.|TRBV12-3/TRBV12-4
CASSLTEGGGYTF
TGTGCCAGCAGTTTAACTGAGGGGGGGGGCTACACCTTC
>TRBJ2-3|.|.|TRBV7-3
CASSLKGTDTQYF
TGTGCCAGCAGCTTAAAGGGGACAGATACGCAGTATTTT